The rows below give T cell receptor beta chains drawn from one sample of a study of response to subunit inactivated influenza vaccine. Each CDR3 protein gets one entry after TCRdb re-called the RT-PCR reads with MiXCR. The sample holds 800,000 or so distinct CDR3 sequences; roughly 20% are singletons and the top ten take roughly 10%. The sequencing used PBMCs from blood, collected around 5 days after vaccination. Source of these receptors: a man aged 50-59 years who received an inactivated influenza vaccine. Each CDR3 is given with its conserved first and last residue. A D gene is named only where the DNA matches it firmly. Only part of the rows carry a size: once, few, many, or a class if the clone is expanded.

cdr3_aa | cdr3_nt | j_call | clone_size | v_call | d_call
CATSRDLTEAFF | TGTGCCACCAGCAGAGATTTGACTGAAGCTTTCTTT | TRBJ1-1 | few | TRBV15 | NA
CASSPSTGAGGYTF | TGTGCCAGCTCACCGTCCACAGGGGCTGGTGGCTACACCTTC | TRBJ1-2 | few | TRBV18 | TRBD1
CASSLFGVNQPQHF | TGTGCCAGCAGCTTATTTGGTGTCAATCAGCCCCAGCATTTT | TRBJ1-5 | NA | TRBV7-9 | NA
CAWSRRGGNTEAFF | TGTGCCTGGAGTCGGAGGGGCGGGAACACTGAAGCTTTCTTT | TRBJ1-1 | NA | TRBV30 | NA
CASSLAGRGTDTQYF | TGTGCCAGCAGCTTAGCCGGCAGGGGCACAGATACGCAGTATTTT | TRBJ2-3 | few | TRBV7-6 | NA
CASSLEAADTQYF | TGTGCCAGCAGCTTGGAGGCGGCAGATACGCAGTATTTT | TRBJ2-3 | NA | TRBV5-5 | NA
CSARDLTLSYTGELFF | TGCAGTGCTAGAGATTTAACGCTTTCTTACACCGGGGAGCTGTTTTTT | TRBJ2-2 | few | TRBV20-1 | NA
CAISQGQGETQYF | TGTGCCATCAGCCAGGGACAGGGAGAGACCCAGTACTTC | TRBJ2-5 | few | TRBV10-3 | TRBD1
CSASQGPDTQYF | TGCAGTGCCAGTCAGGGACCCGATACGCAGTATTTT | TRBJ2-3 | few | TRBV20-1 | NA
CASSYLLGDTGELFF | TGTGCCAGCAGTTACCTTCTAGGGGACACCGGGGAGCTGTTTTTT | TRBJ2-2 | NA | TRBV6-2/TRBV6-3 | NA
CAISLRRGSNTEAFF | TGTGCCATCAGCCTACGGCGGGGGTCGAACACTGAAGCTTTCTTT | TRBJ1-1 | few | TRBV10-3 | NA
CAISHGEGTDTQYF | TGTGCCATTTCACACGGGGAGGGCACAGATACGCAGTATTTT | TRBJ2-3 | NA | TRBV6-2/TRBV6-3 | NA
CAWTPGSLRDTQYF | TGTGCCTGGACGCCAGGGTCCCTTAGAGATACGCAGTATTTT | TRBJ2-3 | NA | TRBV30 | NA
CATSDGGGQGATGELFF | TGTGCCACCAGTGATGGAGGAGGACAGGGGGCCACCGGGGAGCTGTTTTTT | TRBJ2-2 | NA | TRBV24-1 | TRBD1
CASSLALGDRVVDEQFF | TGTGCCAGCAGCTTAGCGTTGGGGGACAGGGTTGTCGATGAGCAGTTCTTC | TRBJ2-1 | NA | TRBV7-8 | TRBD1
CSASGGLANEQYF | TGCAGTGCTAGTGGGGGACTAGCTAACGAGCAGTACTTC | TRBJ2-7 | NA | TRBV20-1 | TRBD2
CASSDSSGQPQHF | TGTGCCAGCAGCGATTCTTCTGGTCAGCCCCAGCATTTT | TRBJ1-5 | few | TRBV7-2 | NA
CASSLGLFGANVLTF | TGTGCCAGCAGCTTGGGACTTTTTGGGGCCAACGTCCTGACTTTC | TRBJ2-6 | few | TRBV11-1 | NA
CASTDQHSTGELFF | TGTGCCAGCACCGACCAACACAGCACCGGGGAGCTGTTTTTT | TRBJ2-2 | few | TRBV7-6 | NA
CAWSVNSYEQYF | TGTGCCTGGAGTGTAAACAGTTACGAGCAGTACTTC | TRBJ2-7 | few | TRBV30 | NA
CASSADSGASGGTDTQYF | TGCGCCAGCAGCGCGGACTCCGGGGCTAGCGGGGGGACAGATACGCAGTATTTT | TRBJ2-3 | many | TRBV5-1 | TRBD2
CSAIGDRGLTDTQYF | TGCAGTGCTATAGGGGACAGGGGTCTCACAGATACGCAGTATTTT | TRBJ2-3 | NA | TRBV20-1 | TRBD1
CATSRARGSGEQYF | TGTGCCACCAGCAGAGCTCGCGGGAGTGGCGAGCAGTACTTC | TRBJ2-7 | NA | TRBV15 | TRBD2
CASSRRGSTQYF | TGTGCCAGCTCTCGCAGGGGCAGCACCCAGTACTTC | TRBJ2-5 | few | TRBV28 | NA
CASSYMRVTYEQYF | TGTGCCAGCAGTTATATGCGGGTTACCTACGAGCAGTACTTC | TRBJ2-7 | few | TRBV6-2/TRBV6-3 | NA
CASSFGGGAGDTQYF | TGTGCCAGCAGTTTTGGCGGGGGGGCCGGAGATACGCAGTATTTT | TRBJ2-3 | NA | TRBV28 | TRBD2
CASSVGQGNEKLFF | TGTGCCAGCAGCGTGGGACAGGGGAATGAAAAACTGTTTTTT | TRBJ1-4 | NA | TRBV5-5 | TRBD1
CASRSGPGELFF | TGCGCCAGCAGAAGCGGGCCCGGGGAGCTGTTTTTT | TRBJ2-2 | NA | TRBV10-2 | NA
CASSSGGPTDTQYF | TGTGCCAGCAGTTCGGGGGGTCCCACAGATACGCAGTATTTT | TRBJ2-3 | many | TRBV12-3/TRBV12-4 | TRBD2
CASSERAGGTTDTQYF | TGTGCCAGCAGCGAAAGAGCGGGAGGCACCACAGATACGCAGTATTTT | TRBJ2-3 | many | TRBV7-9 | TRBD2